This TCR beta chain is drawn from a study of T cell responses to AZD1222 COVID-19 vaccine. As regards this clone: Its matching antigen is unknown.

Profiled with immunoSEQ multiplex PCR; TCRdb holds only in-frame clones, not every one. Among around 120,000 clones, more than 85% were seen once, and the ten largest hold around 5.1%. Study-wide findings and caveats: The CD4 TCRs associated with vaccination extended across spike and predominated at 160-218 and 743-854. Reportedly, close to half of spike-specific TCRs are directed against unmutated variant regions.

V was pared by 3 bases and J by 4 bases, with 19 bases between. The length of the CDR3 is 16 residues. CDR1 SGHRS and CDR2 YFSETQ come from the germline V gene. The V call is TRBV5-1, the J call TRBJ2-5, with D perhaps assigned TRBD1 or TRBD2 (5 bases each). Material: peripheral blood, obtained 28 days after the second AZD1222 dose. The receptor comes from an adult who received the AZD1222 COVID-19 vaccine. In DNA, the CDR3 is TGCGCCAGCAGCTGGGGGAATAGTGCAGGGAGAGAGACCCAGTACTTC. It encodes CASSWGNSAGRETQYF.